Below, 16 T cell receptor beta chains from the same sample are listed, as sequenced in a study of blood T cell repertoires in COVID-19. The data were produced by immunoSEQ multiplex PCR, yet TCRdb's version contains in-frame clones alone and is incomplete. The sample includes 300,000 to 400,000 clones, around nine tenths of them seen just once. The sample comprised peripheral blood. The source is a man aged 50 to 60 with active or convalescent COVID-19.

The V and J genes are TRBV27 and TRBJ1-5, with 10 bases fitting TRBD1. V lost 0 bases and J lost 8; bases outside the gene matches: 10. In germline, CDR1 is MNHEY, CDR2 SMNVEV (reference sequence). The CDR3 length is 17 residues. The CDR3 DNA sequence: TGTGCCAGCAGTTTATCCTGGGGACAGGGGATTTGGGAGCCCCAGCATTTT. This gives the protein CASSLSWGQGIWEPQHF.

This chain uses TRBV24-1 with TRBJ2-1, with TRBD2 matching over 8 bases. Looked up from germline, CDR1 is KGHDR and CDR2 is SFDVKD. The CDR3 spans 15 residues. The J segment lost 3 bases and the V segment lost 9 bases, leaving 9 bases of the junction unmatched. CDR3 coding DNA: TGTGCCACCGCGCCAAGCGGGAGAGTCTACAATGAGCAGTTCTTC. Protein product: CATAPSGRVYNEQFF.

The sample holds a few counts of this clone. In nucleotides, the CDR3 is TGTGCCAGCAGTCGAGCCGACAGGAACGATGGCTACACCTTC. Amino acid sequence: CASSRADRNDGYTF. The J gene is TRBJ1-2, the V gene TRBV6-5; TRBD1 is a possible D gene (6 bases). Germline CDR1 and CDR2: MNHEY and SVGAGI. This CDR3 is built from 14 residues. V was pared by 5 bases and J by 6 bases, with 16 bases between.

This chain uses TRBV9 with TRBJ2-7, with unresolved D. Germline V gene sequence: CDR1 SGDLS, CDR2 YYNGEE. There are 15 residues in the CDR3. V was shortened by 0 bases and J by 7 bases, with 17 bases between the two germline ends. The CDR3 region is CASSVGLLSVEEQYF. CDR3 nucleotides: TGTGCCAGCAGCGTAGGACTCCTCTCGGTTGAGGAGCAGTACTTC. The variable domain in full, completed from reference TRBV9 and TRBJ2-7, reads DSGVTQTPKHLITATGQRVTLRCSPRSGDLSVYWYQQSLDQGLQFLIQYYNGEERAKGNILERFSAQQFPDLHSELNLSSLELGDSALYFCASSVGLLSVEEQYFGPGTRLTVT.

The genes are TRBV4-3 and TRBJ1-5; possible D gene TRBD1, 5 bases. The V and J ends lost 1 base and 3 bases respectively, with 13 bases between them. CDR3 size: 16 residues. Germline V CDR1 and CDR2: LGHNA, YSLEER. The CDR3 DNA follows: TGCGCCAGCAGCCAAGTGTGGGGGGAGATCAATCAGCCCCAGCATTTT. Translation: CASSQVWGEINQPQHF.

The J gene is TRBJ1-4, the V gene TRBV18; 10 nucleotides line up with TRBD1. The CDR3 has 13 amino acids. The junction had 5 bases not matched to a gene; V was cut back by 8 bases and J by 8 bases. Germline V lookup: CDR1 KGHSH, CDR2 LQKENI. In DNA form, the CDR3 reads TGTGCCAGCGCCACGGGACAGGGGGAAAAACTGTTTTTT. Protein sequence: CASATGQGEKLFF.

In its sample, this clone was seen a few times. The gene calls are TRBV4-2 and TRBJ2-2; 7 nucleotides align to TRBD1. The length of the CDR3 is 16 residues. With 0 bases clipped from V and 6 bases from J, the junction kept 7 bases outside the gene matches. Per the germline V gene, CDR1 is LGHNA and CDR2 is YNFKEQ. The DNA of the CDR3 is TGTGCCAGCAGCCAAGACGCAACAGGGGTAGCCGGGGAGCTGTTTTTT. Protein sequence: CASSQDATGVAGELFF.

The chain uses TRBV5-4 and TRBJ2-1; 14 nucleotides agree with TRBD2. The CDR3 is made up of 15 amino acids. Germline V gene lookup returns CDR1 SGHNT and CDR2 YYREEE (reference sequence). The V gene end was trimmed by 5 bases and the J gene end by 9 bases; junction bases not matched to a gene: 7. Here the CDR3 reads CASRPGTSGSSEQFF. The CDR3, as DNA: TGTGCCAGCAGACCAGGGACTAGCGGGAGCAGTGAGCAGTTCTTC.

Notes on this clone: Other DNA sequences in the sample encode the same CDR3. The chain joins TRBV9 to TRBJ2-2; 15 bases match TRBD2. The germline V gene has CDR1 SGDLS and CDR2 YYNGEE. Losses at the gene ends were 2 bases for V and 5 bases for J; bases not matched to a gene: 1. The CDR3 runs 16 residues. The CDR3 protein is CASSVGTSGGTGELFF. In nucleotides, the CDR3 is TGTGCCAGCAGCGTCGGGACTAGCGGGGGGACCGGGGAGCTGTTTTTT. Drawing the rest from reference TRBV9 and TRBJ2-2, the complete variable domain is DSGVTQTPKHLITATGQRVTLRCSPRSGDLSVYWYQQSLDQGLQFLIQYYNGEERAKGNILERFSAQQFPDLHSELNLSSLELGDSALYFCASSVGTSGGTGELFFGEGSRLTVL.

V usage is TRBV28 and J usage is TRBJ1-1; weak D call: TRBD1 (5 bases). Germline CDR1 MDHEN, CDR2 SYDVKM. This CDR3 comprises 15 residues. The V end lost 4 bases, the J end lost 3 bases, and 15 bases lay between the germline ends. Here the CDR3 DNA reads TGTGCCAGCAGTTCTAGTTGGGGGAGGGACACTGAAGCTTTCTTT. Translated, it gives CASSSSWGRDTEAFF.

The chain recombines TRBV28 with TRBJ2-1; D may be TRBD2 (5 bases). The CDR3 sequence is 11 residues long. Germline V CDR1 and CDR2: MDHEN, SYDVKM. Trimming stripped 4 bases from V and 8 bases from J, with 6 bases between. The DNA for the CDR3 is TGTGCCAGCAGTTGGGGAGATGAGCAGTTCTTC. Translating it yields CASSWGDEQFF.

The chain recombines TRBV28 with TRBJ2-1, with no clear D. V shed 11 bases and J shed 0 bases, with 14 bases lying between them. The CDR3 covers 14 residues. From germline, CDR1 is MDHEN and CDR2 SYDVKM. CDR3 bases: TGTGCCTCCGAGGAATCTAGCTCCTACAATGAGCAGTTCTTC. Its protein product is CASEESSSYNEQFF. The entire variable domain, with the rest obtained from reference TRBV28 and TRBJ2-1, is as follows: DVKVTQSSRYLVKRTGEKVFLECVQDMDHENMFWYRQDPGLGLRLIYFSYDVKMKEKGDIPEGYSVSREKKERFSLILESASTNQTSMYLCASEESSSYNEQFFGPGTRLTVL.

The chain links TRBV28 to TRBJ2-2; maybe TRBD1 (5 bases). CDR1 and CDR2 from the germline V gene are MDHEN and SYDVKM. V shed 3 bases and J shed 3 bases, with 8 bases lying between them. CDR3 length: 14 residues. Written as DNA, the CDR3 is TGTGCCAGCAGTTTGGGGCAGGACACCGGGGAGCTGTTTTTT. Protein sequence: CASSLGQDTGELFF.

Worth noting for this clone: In the same sample, other DNA sequences code for this CDR3. J is TRBJ2-3 and V is TRBV5-1; TRBD2 matches 10 bases. Germline V lookup: CDR1 SGHRS, CDR2 YFSETQ. Trimming removed 5 bases from V and 0 bases from J; junction bases left unmatched: 3. CDR3 length equals 15 residues. The CDR3: CASSTLAGSTDTQYF. CDR3 DNA sequence: TGCGCCAGCAGTACACTAGCGGGGAGCACAGATACGCAGTATTTT.

The chain carries TRBV7-6 and TRBJ1-3; unclear D gene. The CDR3 totals 15 residues. V was clipped by 1 base and J by 0 bases, with 7 bases between them. CDR1 is SGHVS and CDR2 is FNYEAQ in the germline V gene. The CDR3 sequence is CASSLVSSSGNTIYF. The CDR3, as DNA: TGTGCCAGCAGCTTAGTCAGTTCCTCTGGAAACACCATATATTTT.

V is TRBV19 and J is TRBJ2-1; D perhaps matches TRBD2 (5 bases). V was clipped by 4 bases and J by 2 bases, with 6 bases between them. Germline lookup yields CDR1 LNHDA and CDR2 SQIVND (reference sequence). This CDR3 is built from 13 residues. The CDR3 nucleotides are TGTGCCAGTAGTAGAGCGGCCTACAATGAGCAGTTCTTC. It specifies CASSRAAYNEQFF.